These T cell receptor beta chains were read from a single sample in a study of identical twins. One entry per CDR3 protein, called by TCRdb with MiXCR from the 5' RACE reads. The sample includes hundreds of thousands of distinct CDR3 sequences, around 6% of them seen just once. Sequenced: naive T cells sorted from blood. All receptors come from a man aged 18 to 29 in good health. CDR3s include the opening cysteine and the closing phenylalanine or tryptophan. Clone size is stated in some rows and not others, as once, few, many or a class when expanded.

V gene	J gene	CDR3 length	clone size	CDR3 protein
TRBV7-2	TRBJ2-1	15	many	CASSLKGQGYNEQFF
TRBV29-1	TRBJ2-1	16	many	CSVVPLGAAEYNEQFF
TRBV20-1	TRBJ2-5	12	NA	CSASKAQETQYF
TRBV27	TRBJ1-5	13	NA	CATKGANNQPQHF
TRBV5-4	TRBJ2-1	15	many	CASSWTSGLYNEQFF
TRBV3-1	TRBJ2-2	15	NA	CASSPNQYRGGELFF
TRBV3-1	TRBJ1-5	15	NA	CASSPASGINQPQHF
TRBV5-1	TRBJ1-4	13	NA	CASSGQVNEKLFF
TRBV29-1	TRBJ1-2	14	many	CSVASGQGMSGYTF
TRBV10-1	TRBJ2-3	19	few	CASSESTRLGGLGTDTQYF
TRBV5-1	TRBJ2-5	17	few	CASSSLPGTQYQETQYF
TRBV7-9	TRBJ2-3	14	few	CASGSHPSTDTQYF